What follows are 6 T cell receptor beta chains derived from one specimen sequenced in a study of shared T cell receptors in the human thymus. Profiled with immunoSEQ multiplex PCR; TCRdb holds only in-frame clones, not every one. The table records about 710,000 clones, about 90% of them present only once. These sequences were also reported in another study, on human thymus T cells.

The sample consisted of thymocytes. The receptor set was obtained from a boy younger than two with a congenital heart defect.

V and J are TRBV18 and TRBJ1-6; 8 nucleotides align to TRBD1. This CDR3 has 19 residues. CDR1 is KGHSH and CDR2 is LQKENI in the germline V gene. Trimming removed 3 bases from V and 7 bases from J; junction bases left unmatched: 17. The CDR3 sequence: CASSPDERRRGQTNSPLHF. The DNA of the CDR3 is TGTGCCAGCTCACCGGATGAACGACGCAGGGGGCAGACGAATTCACCCCTCCACTTT. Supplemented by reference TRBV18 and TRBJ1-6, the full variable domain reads NAGVMQNPRHLVRRRGQEARLRCSPMKGHSHVYWYRQLPEEGLKFMVYLQKENIIDESGMPKERFSAEFPKEGPSILRIQQVVRGDSAAYFCASSPDERRRGQTNSPLHFGNGTRLTVT.

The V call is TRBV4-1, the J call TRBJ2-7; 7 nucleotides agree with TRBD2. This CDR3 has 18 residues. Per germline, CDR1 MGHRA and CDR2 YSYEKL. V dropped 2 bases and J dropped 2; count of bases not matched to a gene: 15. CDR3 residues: CASSQLNGTVREAYEQYF. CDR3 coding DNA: TGCGCCAGCAGCCAATTAAATGGCACCGTCCGGGAGGCCTACGAGCAGTACTTC.

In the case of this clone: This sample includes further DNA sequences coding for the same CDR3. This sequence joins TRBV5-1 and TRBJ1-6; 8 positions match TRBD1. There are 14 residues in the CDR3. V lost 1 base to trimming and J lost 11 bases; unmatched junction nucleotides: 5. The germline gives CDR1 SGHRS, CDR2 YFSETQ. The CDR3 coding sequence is TGCGCCAGCAGCTTGTTTGACAGGGGAACACCCCTCCACTTT. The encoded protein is CASSLFDRGTPLHF.

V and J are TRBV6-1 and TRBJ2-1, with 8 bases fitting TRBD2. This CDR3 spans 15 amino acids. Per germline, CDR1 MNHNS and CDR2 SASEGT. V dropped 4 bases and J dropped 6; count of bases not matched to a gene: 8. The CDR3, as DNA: TGTGCCAGCAGTGGTGGGAGCGGGAGAACCAATGAGCAGTTCTTC. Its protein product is CASSGGSGRTNEQFF.

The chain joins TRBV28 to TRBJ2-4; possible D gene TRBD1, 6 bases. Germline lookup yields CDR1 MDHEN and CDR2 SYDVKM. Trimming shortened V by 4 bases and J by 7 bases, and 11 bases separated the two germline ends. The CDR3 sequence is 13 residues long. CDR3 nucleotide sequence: TGTGCCAGCAGTTACAGGGCACCCAACATTCAGTACTTC. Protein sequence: CASSYRAPNIQYF. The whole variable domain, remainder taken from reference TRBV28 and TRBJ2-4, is DVKVTQSSRYLVKRTGEKVFLECVQDMDHENMFWYRQDPGLGLRLIYFSYDVKMKEKGDIPEGYSVSREKKERFSLILESASTNQTSMYLCASSYRAPNIQYFGAGTRLSVL.

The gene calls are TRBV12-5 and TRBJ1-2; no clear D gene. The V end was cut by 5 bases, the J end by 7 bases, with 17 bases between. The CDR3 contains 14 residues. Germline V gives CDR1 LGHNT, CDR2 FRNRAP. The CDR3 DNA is TGTGCTAGTGGTAAACAAGAAGAACGAGGTGGCTACACCTTC. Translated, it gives CASGKQEERGGYTF.